This TCR beta chain was documented in a study of T cell responses to AZD1222 COVID-19 vaccine. Overall study results and limits: Nearly half of spike-specific TCRs reportedly go after variant regions that carry no mutations.

Germline V lookup: CDR1 SQVTM, CDR2 ANQGSEA. Germline trimming cut 1 base from V and 0 bases from J; bases unmatched to any gene: 4. CDR3 length: 15 amino acids. TCRdb's copy holds only in-frame clones and misses some; the assay was immunoSEQ multiplex PCR. The profile shows some 120,000 clones, approximately 86% of them singletons. As concerns this clone: What it binds is unknown.

The source is an adult in good health. Specimen: peripheral blood, collected on day 0 of AZD1222 vaccination. This rearrangement joins TRBV29-1 to TRBJ2-3; 7 nucleotides match TRBD1. CDR3 in amino acids: CSVEGDSKSTDTQYF. Here the CDR3 DNA reads TGCAGCGTTGAAGGGGACAGCAAAAGCACAGATACGCAGTATTTT.